This TCR beta chain was observed in a study of CXCR3-negative and CXCR3-positive naive CD8 T cells. Germline V gene sequence: CDR1 LGHDT, CDR2 YNNKEL (reference sequence). The CDR3 is 11 amino acids. A note on this clonotype: The antigen is not known.

Notes on the study in general: Against CXCR3-negative naive cells, CXCR3-positive naive cells showed more hydrophobic TRB CDR3s. Sequencing showed both naive subsets with comparably high diversity, and memory CD8+ cells much lower.

Via 5' RACE with UMI labels, TRB cDNA libraries were prepared. TCRdb reanalyzed the 5' RACE reads and collapses them to one entry per CDR3 protein, without DNA. Listed are about 63,000 distinct CDR3 sequences; approximately 4.4% falls within the top ten. The sample comprised naive CXCR3+ CD8+ T cells from blood. Indicated subset: CD45RO-CCR7+CD27+CD95- naive CD8+ T cells expressing CXCR3 (TNR3+). The chain combines TRBV3-1 with TRBJ2-3. This clonotype was obtained from a human donor in good health. Some clones in this sample may be carry-over from other donors' samples. CDR3 residues: CASITKDTQYF.